These 14 T cell receptor beta chains originate from one sample sequenced in a study of cytomegalovirus exposure and HLA in healthy donors. The PCR used 60 Vbeta and 13 Jbeta primers. Method: immunoSEQ multiplex PCR; TCRdb's copy keeps in-frame clones and lacks some. The sample consists of roughly 200,000 clones, roughly 84% of them appearing once. The source material was PBMCs. These receptors were collected from a man aged 45-65 years in good health and CMV-seronegative.

CDR3 sequence reads: CASSSGRARYNEQFF. Here the CDR3 DNA reads TGTGCCAGCAGCAGCGGGAGGGCCAGATACAATGAGCAGTTCTTC. This chain connects TRBV9 to TRBJ2-1; TRBD2 matches at 10 bases. CDR3 length: 15 residues. From germline, CDR1 is SGDLS and CDR2 YYNGEE. V was clipped by 4 bases and J by 4 bases; unmatched bases: 5. The full variable domain, completed using reference TRBV9 and TRBJ2-1, is DSGVTQTPKHLITATGQRVTLRCSPRSGDLSVYWYQQSLDQGLQFLIQYYNGEERAKGNILERFSAQQFPDLHSELNLSSLELGDSALYFCASSSGRARYNEQFFGPGTRLTVL.

In regard to this clone: This specimen includes other DNA sequences encoding the same CDR3. The rearrangement joins TRBV2 to TRBJ2-7; 10 bases are a match to TRBD1. There are 18 residues in the CDR3. The V gene's germline CDR1 is SNHLY and CDR2 FYNNEI. The ends lost 7 bases at V and 4 bases at J; junction bases unmatched: 19. In DNA form, the CDR3 reads TGTGCCAGCACCACGGGGGGACAGGGGAACGGGAGGGAATACGAGCAGTACTTC. It translates to CASTTGGQGNGREYEQYF.

This clone was observed a single time. CDR3 sequence: CASSVGQNQPQHF. In DNA form, the CDR3 reads TGTGCCAGCAGCGTAGGGCAGAATCAGCCCCAGCATTTT. The V and J genes are TRBV9 and TRBJ1-5, with D uncertain. The CDR3 runs 13 residues. V was pared by 0 bases and J by 4 bases, with 5 bases between. CDR1 is SGDLS and CDR2 is YYNGEE in the germline V gene.

The CDR3 sequence is CASSQPGVGGRKPQHF. The CDR3 bases are TGCGCCAGCAGCCAACCCGGGGTGGGAGGAAGAAAGCCCCAGCATTTT. V and J are TRBV4-1 and TRBJ1-5; D uncertain. CDR3 size: 16 residues. Between the trimmed V and J ends, which lost 2 bases and 8 bases, there was a span of 19 bases. CDR1 is MGHRA, CDR2 YSYEKL, per germline.

The chain links TRBV4-2 to TRBJ2-3; 8 nucleotides line up with TRBD2. With 0 bases clipped from V and 5 bases from J, the junction kept 4 bases outside the gene matches. Germline values: CDR1 LGHNA, CDR2 YNFKEQ. The CDR3 spans 15 residues. The CDR3 here is CASSQEGAGEDTQYF. CDR3 DNA sequence: TGTGCCAGCAGCCAAGAAGGAGCGGGAGAAGATACGCAGTATTTT.

This clone appeared a few times. The chain couples TRBV29-1 to TRBJ1-1; maybe TRBD1 (6 bases). CDR1 SQVTM and CDR2 ANQGSEA come from the germline V gene. Deletions cut 6 bases from V and 1 base from J, with 15 bases between. The CDR3 length is 14 residues. For the CDR3, the DNA is TGCAGCGTAGCCCAGGGGAGTAAGAACACTGAAGCTTTCTTT. Its translation is CSVAQGSKNTEAFF.

This chain connects TRBV10-3 to TRBJ2-7; no clear D gene. Trimming cost V 3 bases and J 0 bases, with 12 bases left between them. Germline V gene lookup returns CDR1 ENHRY and CDR2 SYGVKD. The length of the CDR3 is 15 residues. In DNA form, the CDR3 reads TGTGCCATCAGTGAACAGAATTTTCCCTCCTACGAGCAGTACTTC. This gives the protein CAISEQNFPSYEQYF.

Only one count was recorded for this clone. The chain joins TRBV19 to TRBJ1-6; the match to TRBD1 covers 10 bases. CDR1 is LNHDA, CDR2 SQIVND, per germline (reference sequence). This CDR3 contains 15 residues. The junction had 8 bases not matched to a gene; V was cut back by 6 bases and J by 9 bases. The CDR3 protein is CASRPGQGFSSPLHF. CDR3 in DNA: TGTGCCAGTAGGCCGGGACAGGGGTTCAGTTCACCCCTCCACTTT. The full variable domain, its missing parts supplied by reference TRBV19 and TRBJ1-6, is DGGITQSPKYLFRKEGQNVTLSCEQNLNHDAMYWYRQDPGQGLRLIYYSQIVNDFQKGDIAEGYSVSREKKESFPLTVTSAQKNPTAFYLCASRPGQGFSSPLHFGNGTRLTVT.

CDR3 in amino acids: CASRYGRDRVNQPQHF. In DNA form, the CDR3 reads TGTGCCAGCAGATATGGCCGGGACAGGGTTAATCAGCCCCAGCATTTT. The chain joins TRBV28 to TRBJ1-5; 9 bases fit TRBD1. V lost 6 bases to trimming and J lost 4 bases; unmatched junction nucleotides: 10. Germline V lookup: CDR1 MDHEN, CDR2 SYDVKM. This CDR3 is built from 16 residues. Full variable domain (missing parts from reference TRBV28 and TRBJ1-5): DVKVTQSSRYLVKRTGEKVFLECVQDMDHENMFWYRQDPGLGLRLIYFSYDVKMKEKGDIPEGYSVSREKKERFSLILESASTNQTSMYLCASRYGRDRVNQPQHFGDGTRLSIL.

The rearrangement links TRBV27 to TRBJ1-2, with TRBD1 identical over 7 bases. Germline V lookup: CDR1 MNHEY, CDR2 SMNVEV (reference sequence). Losses at the gene ends were 4 bases for V and 2 bases for J; bases not matched to a gene: 10. The CDR3 has 16 amino acids. DNA for the CDR3: TGTGCCAGCAGTTCCATCGACATGACAGGGAACTATGGCTACACCTTC. This codes for CASSSIDMTGNYGYTF.

CDR3 bases: TGTGCCAGCAGTTTTATAACAGTTCCCTATGGCTACACCTTC. This gives the protein CASSFITVPYGYTF. The V call is TRBV28, the J call TRBJ1-2; no definite D call. Germline lookup yields CDR1 MDHEN and CDR2 SYDVKM. Trimming pared 3 bases from V and 4 bases from J, leaving 12 bases between. The CDR3 loop spans 14 amino acids.

The V call is TRBV5-1, the J call TRBJ2-1, with 9 bases that match TRBD2. The V gene's germline CDR1 is SGHRS and CDR2 YFSETQ. This CDR3 has 14 residues. With 5 bases clipped from V and 3 bases from J, the junction kept 3 bases outside the gene matches. The CDR3 coding sequence is TGCGCCAGCAGTAGCGGGAGCCTCTACAATGAGCAGTTCTTC. Translated: CASSSGSLYNEQFF.

A single count supports this clone. This chain uses TRBV5-1 with TRBJ2-3; 12 nucleotides line up with TRBD2. This CDR3 spans 16 amino acids. Germline V gene sequence: CDR1 SGHRS, CDR2 YFSETQ. V lost 4 bases to trimming and J lost 2 bases; unmatched junction nucleotides: 5. In nucleotides, the CDR3 is TGCGCCAGCAGCCCGACTAGCGGGAGTTACACAGATACGCAGTATTTT. Translation gives CASSPTSGSYTDTQYF.

This clone has a single count. V usage is TRBV6-5 and J usage is TRBJ1-1; D may be TRBD1 (5 bases). Trimming cost V 9 bases and J 0 bases, with 14 bases left between them. Germline V lookup: CDR1 MNHEY, CDR2 SVGAGI. CDR3 length: 14 residues. CDR3 in DNA: TGTGCCAGTAGTAAGGGGCTTTTGAACACTGAAGCTTTCTTT. The encoded protein is CASSKGLLNTEAFF.